This TCR beta chain was captured in a study of radiation and T cells in renal cell carcinoma. On the study more broadly: Nephrectomy followed 15 Gy stereotactic body radiation by 4 weeks. Study results and caveats: Top tumor clonotypes rose in blood 2 weeks post-radiation, then contracted.

CDR1 LNHNV and CDR2 YYDKDF come from the germline V gene (reference sequence). V gave up 2 bases and J gave up 2 bases, with 9 bases separating them. CDR3 length equals 14 residues. Method: immunoSEQ multiplex PCR; TCRdb's copy keeps in-frame clones and lacks some. The sample carries tens of thousands of clones, 65% to 90% recorded once. As concerns this clone: Antigen specificity is unknown.

Sample time point: blood 2 weeks post-SBRT. This sample's treatment: 15 Gy SBRT to primary tumor, nephrectomy 4 weeks later. Clear cell pathology was present in this patient's renal cell carcinoma. The TCR originated in a woman aged 45-60 years with renal cell carcinoma. The chain uses TRBV15 and TRBJ1-1; D remains ambiguous. Source: blood, taken from a patient whose treatment included radiotherapy and nephrectomy. CDR3 nucleotide sequence: TGTGCCACCAGCAGACCAAGGGCCAACACTGAAGCTTTCTTT. Amino acid sequence: CATSRPRANTEAFF. Variable domain in full (rest from reference TRBV15 and TRBJ1-1): DAMVIQNPRYQVTQFGKPVTLSCSQTLNHNVMYWYQQKSSQAPKLLFHYYDKDFNNEADTPDNFQSRRPNTSFCFLDIRSPGLGDTAMYLCATSRPRANTEAFFGQGTRLTVV.